What follows is one T cell receptor (beta chain) and its context. Its target is unknown. Only in-frame clones appear in the TCRdb table, and some are missing; sequencing was by immunoSEQ multiplex PCR. Here the sample spans approximately 100,000 clones, 50% to 65% being singletons. The CDR3 runs 13 residues. The germline CDR1 and CDR2 sequences are MDHEN and SYDVKM. After removal of 8 bases from V and 6 bases from J, the junction contained 10 bases not matched to a gene. This record belongs to a study of cytotoxic CD8 clonotypes in ibrutinib-treated CLL. Study summary: Response samples were obtained once patients had received a median 12 months of treatment, range 6 to 36. Samples had a mean of approximately 270,000 productive templates and 90,000 or so productive rearrangements.

Study-wide findings and caveats: Whereas clonality rose at ibrutinib response, it declined toward baseline at progression.

The chain joins TRBV28 to TRBJ2-7; 7 bases fit TRBD2. The receptor comes from a human donor with chronic lymphocytic leukemia. The specimen comprised PBMCs, sampled after 24 months of ibrutinib treatment. DNA for the CDR3: TGTGCCAGCCTTCCGGGGGGTTTGGGCGAGCAGTACTTC. It translates to CASLPGGLGEQYF.